The 25 T cell receptor beta chains in this list originate from one sample, sequenced in a study of T cell clusters in autoimmune cytopenias. Each sample's input was around 270 ng genomic DNA, 40,000 or so genome equivalents. One tube held mixed TRB-A and TRB-B primer pools for touch-down PCR. Each CDR3 protein gets one entry in TCRdb, which reprocessed the multiplex PCR reads and gives no DNA. The repertoire table contains more than 3,000 distinct CDR3 sequences. Input material: peripheral blood. These receptors originate from a human donor with an autoimmune cytopenia, with autoimmune hepatitis or in good health (not recorded which).

This clonotype ranks as medium-sized in terms of frequency. This chain joins TRBV20-1 and TRBJ2-1. The CDR3 sequence is 14 residues long. CDR1 and CDR2 (germline): DFQATT, SNEGSKA (reference sequence). CDR3: CSARDLVLTGEQFF.

This clonotype is deemed medium-sized by its frequency. The chain employs TRBV14 and TRBJ1-2. CDR3 size: 13 residues. Germline assignment: CDR1 SGHDN and CDR2 FVKESK. The chain's CDR3 is CASSPALRGGYTF.

This rearrangement joins TRBV7-9 to TRBJ2-7; TCRdb outputs TRBD1, but without DNA this stays unchecked. The CDR3 has 15 amino acids. Germline V gives CDR1 SEHNR, CDR2 FQNEAQ (reference sequence). CDR3 region: CASSFVKTGVYEQYF.

V usage is TRBV5-1 and J usage is TRBJ2-7; TCRdb calls TRBD2, which cannot be checked without DNA. Germline-derived CDR1 and CDR2 are SGHRS and YFSETQ. The CDR3 extends over 18 amino acids. CDR3 residues: CASTPSVTGLAGVYEQYF. Full variable domain (outside the CDR3, taken from reference TRBV5-1 and TRBJ2-7): KAGVTQTPRYLIKTRGQQVTLSCSPISGHRSVSWYQQTPGQGLQFLFEYFSETQRNKGNFPGRFSGRQFSNSRSEMNVSTLELGDSALYLCASTPSVTGLAGVYEQYFGPGTRLTVT.

By frequency, this clonotype is medium-sized. The chain employs TRBV19 and TRBJ1-5; TCRdb designates TRBD1, a call that cannot be tested without DNA. CDR3 length equals 13 residues. Germline V gives CDR1 LNHDA, CDR2 SQIVND (reference sequence). This CDR3 reads CASSLSRGQPQHF.

The chain couples TRBV6-5 to TRBJ2-1; with no DNA, the TCRdb D assignment of TRBD1 cannot be verified. This CDR3 spans 16 amino acids. The V gene's germline CDR1 is MNHEY and CDR2 SVGAGI. CDR3 amino acids: CASSYPPQGELNEQFF.

This clonotype is labeled medium-sized based on frequency. This sequence joins TRBV19 and TRBJ2-7. From germline, CDR1 is LNHDA and CDR2 SQIVND (reference sequence). There are 13 residues in the CDR3. The CDR3 loop reads CASSIDKDYEQYF.

The V gene is TRBV27, the J gene TRBJ2-7; the TCRdb call, TRBD2, lacks DNA for checking. CDR3 length equals 13 residues. The germline V gene has CDR1 MNHEY and CDR2 SMNVEV (reference sequence). CDR3: CASGKTGGYEQYF.

This clonotype registers medium-sized by frequency. The chain combines TRBV29-1 with TRBJ2-3; lacking DNA, the TRBD1 call made by TCRdb goes unchecked. CDR1 is SQVTM, CDR2 ANQGSEA, per germline. This CDR3 is 13 amino acids long. The CDR3 spells CSVEEDRYDTQYF.

This clonotype is identified as medium-sized from frequency. The chain combines TRBV20-1 with TRBJ2-7. The CDR3 covers 14 residues. Germline CDR1 is DFQATT and CDR2 is SNEGSKA (reference sequence). This CDR3 is CSASRLGSSYEQYF.

Its frequency marks this clonotype as medium-sized. The chain joins TRBV27 to TRBJ1-5; the TRBD1 assignment by TCRdb is unverifiable without DNA. CDR1 is MNHEY and CDR2 is SMNVEV in the germline V gene (reference sequence). The CDR3 has 15 amino acids. CDR3 sequence: CASRQGTYSNQPQHF.

The CDR3: CASSLSTYGYTF. The genes are TRBV28 and TRBJ1-2. Germline assignment: CDR1 MDHEN and CDR2 SYDVKM. The CDR3 loop spans 12 amino acids.

According to its frequency, this clonotype is medium-sized. This chain links TRBV5-5 with TRBJ2-7; TCRdb proposes TRBD1, but this gene call is untestable without DNA. The germline gives CDR1 SGHKS, CDR2 YYEKEE (reference sequence). The CDR3 has 14 amino acids. This CDR3 reads CASSLGTGEYEQYF.

This clonotype is medium-sized by frequency. The chain combines TRBV6-2 or TRBV6-3 with TRBJ1-4. Looked up from germline, CDR1 is MNHEY and CDR2 is SVGEGT. The CDR3 sequence is 14 residues long. CDR3 protein: CASSYRGTHEKLFF.

In terms of frequency, this clonotype is large. The chain is built from TRBV30 and TRBJ1-2. The germline V gene has CDR1 GTSNPN and CDR2 SVGIG (reference sequence). The CDR3 runs to 12 residues. The CDR3: CAWSVQAYGYTF.

Its frequency marks this clonotype as medium-sized. This chain connects TRBV6-5 to TRBJ2-2. Germline CDR1 is MNHEY and CDR2 is SVGAGI. CDR3 length: 12 amino acids. CDR3: CASRPSGGELFF.

Considering frequency, this clonotype is medium-sized. J is TRBJ2-7 and V is TRBV6-5. Germline V gives CDR1 MNHEY, CDR2 SVGAGI. The CDR3 is 15 amino acids. CDR3 sequence reads: CASSYETGGTYEQYF.

The genes are TRBV5-1 and TRBJ2-7; TCRdb designates TRBD1, a call that cannot be tested without DNA. Germline V gives CDR1 SGHRS, CDR2 YFSETQ. CDR3 length: 15 amino acids. The CDR3 reads CASSLTGTGDYEQYF.

The V gene is TRBV13, the J gene TRBJ1-1. The germline CDR1 and CDR2 sequences are PRHDT and FYEKMQ (reference sequence). The length of the CDR3 is 15 residues. CDR3 protein: CASSAQGGGKTEAFF.

This clonotype shows up as medium-sized by frequency. CDR3 sequence: CASSLVENTEAFF. This rearrangement joins TRBV7-9 to TRBJ1-1. Germline CDR1 reads SEHNR; CDR2 reads FQNEAQ (reference sequence). The CDR3 length is 13 residues.

J is TRBJ1-4 and V is TRBV20-1; TCRdb proposes TRBD1, but this gene call is untestable without DNA. The germline V gene encodes CDR1 DFQATT and CDR2 SNEGSKA (reference sequence). The CDR3 runs 15 residues. The CDR3 protein is CSARDSGAANEKLFF.

V gene TRBV6-1 combines with J gene TRBJ2-3. The V gene's germline CDR1 is MNHNS and CDR2 SASEGT. The CDR3 consists of 15 residues. The CDR3 reads CASSYSDVVGDTQYF.

The rearrangement uses TRBV12-3 or TRBV12-4 and TRBJ1-5. The CDR3 totals 14 residues. The CDR3 reads CASRLFHSNQPQHF.

The J gene is TRBJ1-6, the V gene TRBV14; no DNA is available, so the TRBD1 call from TCRdb remains unchecked. This CDR3 contains 19 residues. CDR1 and CDR2 from the germline V gene are SGHDN and FVKESK. CDR3 amino acids: CASSQVGGQGVLLGSPLHF.

V gene TRBV6-6 combines with J gene TRBJ2-7; the TCRdb call, TRBD1, lacks DNA for checking. The CDR3 sequence is 16 residues long. CDR1 and CDR2 (germline): MNHNY, SVGAGI (reference sequence). CDR3 amino acids: CASSESGQGLSYEQYF.